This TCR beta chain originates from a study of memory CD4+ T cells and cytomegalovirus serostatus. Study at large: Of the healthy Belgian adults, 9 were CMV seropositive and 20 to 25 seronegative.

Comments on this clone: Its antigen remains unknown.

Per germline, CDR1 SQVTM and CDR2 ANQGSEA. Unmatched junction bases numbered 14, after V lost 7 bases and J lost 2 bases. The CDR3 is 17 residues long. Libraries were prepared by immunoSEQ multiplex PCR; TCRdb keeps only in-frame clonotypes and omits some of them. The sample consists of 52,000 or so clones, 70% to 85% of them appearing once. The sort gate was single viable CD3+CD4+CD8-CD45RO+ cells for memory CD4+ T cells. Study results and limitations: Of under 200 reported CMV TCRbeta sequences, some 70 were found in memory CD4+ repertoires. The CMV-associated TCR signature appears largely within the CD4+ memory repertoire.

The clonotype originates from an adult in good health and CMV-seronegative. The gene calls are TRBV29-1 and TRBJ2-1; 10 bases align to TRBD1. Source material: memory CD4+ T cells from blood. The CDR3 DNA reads TGCAGCGGGTGGGACTCATCCGGGACAGGGGCCTACAATGAGCAGTTCTTC. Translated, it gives CSGWDSSGTGAYNEQFF.